The sequence of this TCR beta chain was determined in a study of shared clonotypes between healthy human individuals. Repertoires were generated with immunoSEQ multiplex PCR, while TCRdb's copy carries only in-frame clones and drops some. Found here are over a million clones, 75% of them singletons; the top ten hold about 1.5%. Notes on the study in general: Naive subsets tended to show greater estimated richness than memory subsets.

Trimming took 3 bases from V and 4 from J, leaving 9 bases between them. Germline V gives CDR1 SGHDT, CDR2 YYEEEE. The CDR3 is 13 residues long. None of the donors, who were healthy HIV-negative adults, had recently had acute infections or vaccinations. Details on this clone: Its antigen is undetermined.

The clonotype was recovered from a man younger than 35 in good health. The V and J genes are TRBV5-6 and TRBJ2-3, with D perhaps matching TRBD1 (5 bases). Sequencing used memory CD4+ T cells sorted from blood. Documented subset: CD45RA-negative fraction. The CDR3 reads CASSSAGPDTQYF. The CDR3 nucleotides read TGTGCCAGCAGCTCGGCAGGGCCAGATACGCAGTATTTT.